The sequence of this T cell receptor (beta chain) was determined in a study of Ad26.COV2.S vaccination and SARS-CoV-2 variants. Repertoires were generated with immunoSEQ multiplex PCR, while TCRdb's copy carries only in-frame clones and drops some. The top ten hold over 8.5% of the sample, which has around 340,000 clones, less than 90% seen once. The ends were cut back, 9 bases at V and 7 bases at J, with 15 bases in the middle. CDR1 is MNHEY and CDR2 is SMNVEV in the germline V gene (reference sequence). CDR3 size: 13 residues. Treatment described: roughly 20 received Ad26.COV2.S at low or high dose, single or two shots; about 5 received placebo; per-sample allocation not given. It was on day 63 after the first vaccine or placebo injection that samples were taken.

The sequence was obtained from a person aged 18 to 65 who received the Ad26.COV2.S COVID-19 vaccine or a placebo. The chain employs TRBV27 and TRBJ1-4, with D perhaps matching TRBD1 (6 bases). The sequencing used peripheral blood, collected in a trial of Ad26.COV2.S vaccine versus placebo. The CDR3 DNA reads TGTGCCAGTGCGGGGGGCGCGGGTGAAAAACTGTTTTTT. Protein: CASAGGAGEKLFF.